This T cell receptor (beta chain) was sequenced in a study of cytotoxic CD8 clonotypes in ibrutinib-treated CLL (dated by TCRdb to about 2021). A note on the overall study: The cohort had around twelve relapsed/refractory and more than 14 treatment-naive patients; roughly 18 were IGHV unmutated. Partial responses were observed in 24 patients and complete responses in 2; after a median follow-up of around 68 months, remission was maintained in 14 patients and progression was observed in some twelve. On average, each sample yielded around 250,000 productive templates and about 95,000 productive rearrangements. Of the 86 people in the trial, some 28 had longitudinal samples available. Cryopreserved peripheral blood mononuclear cells were obtained prior to treatment, at the time of response, and at either disease progression or sustained remission. The response samples were drawn at a median of roughly twelve months into treatment, with a range of roughly 6 to 36 months. Patients were still on ibrutinib when every remission and progressive disease sample was collected.

To note about this clone: The target of this receptor is not known. Base qualities are not at hand, and no much larger clone is one base apart.

Results the study describes overall, beyond this receptor: Sampling times were not matched between sustained-remission and progressing patients, and lymph node repertoires were not studied. At baseline, clonality was higher than in age-matched healthy donors and showed a strong correlation with circulating CD8+ T-cell counts. At ibrutinib response clonality went up, during sustained remission it held steady, and at progression it dropped back toward baseline. Public clonotypes were rare and either shrank or stayed stable during treatment, and the rise in clonality at ibrutinib response reflected expansion of private clonotypes.

Per the publication, the time point label means: progressive disease on ibrutinib. Approximately 2 micrograms of genomic DNA were extracted from cryopreserved PBMCs for TCR beta library preparation. High-throughput TCR beta sequencing was performed on longitudinal blood samples from CLL patients receiving ibrutinib monotherapy. The patients took part in an open-label, single-center phase 2 trial of ibrutinib monotherapy. Looking up the germline V gene (reference sequence) yields CDR1 SEHNR and CDR2 FQNEAQ. CDR3 length: 13 amino acids, cysteine to phenylalanine. The retained sequence is limited to the CDR3, 39 bases, with the frame set at the first base. The junction shows trimming of 5 bases on V and 2 bases on J, plus 9 bases between the germline ends. On a MiSeq, deep resolution sequencing aimed for a depth between 1 in 1 million and 1 in 200,000 T cells, with each clonotype covered around 9.2x on average. The immunoSEQ hsTCRB Kit was used to generate TCR beta libraries. In the source study's methods: The data were analyzed with ImmunoSEQ Analyzer and ImmunoSEQ Data Assistant, and V, D and J gene assignments followed IMGT definitions. Clonality, which ranges from 0 to 1, was calculated by subtracting the normalized Shannon entropy of productive rearrangement frequencies from one. Only overrepresented clonotypes making up at least 0.05% of the repertoire of each patient were included in the public clonotype analysis. Fewer than 15 age-matched healthy donor repertoires from immuneACCESS served as clonality controls. Not all clones reach the TCRdb copy of this immuneACCESS table, which keeps in-frame sequences only. Checked studies attribute under half of the gap to unresolved V genes and leave the rest unexplained. The V and J calls and clone size come from that table; D and trimming were worked out from the DNA. Present in this sample are around 70,000 clones, approximately 80% of which were seen just once. The top ten clones comprise under 8.5% of the sample.

This sample comprised PBMCs, obtained at disease progression, from a patient treated with ibrutinib. This receptor was identified in a human donor with chronic lymphocytic leukemia. The rearranged chain carries TRBV7-9 and TRBJ2-5, and the D gene may be TRBD1, 5 bases matching. The DNA is TGTGCCAGCAGCAACAGGAATCAAGAGACCCAGTACTTC. It specifies CASSNRNQETQYF.